This T cell receptor (beta chain) was recovered during a study of Ad26.COV2.S vaccination and SARS-CoV-2 variants. General study results and limits: Placebo recipients showed lower spike-specific TCR breadth than vaccinees. Similar non-spike TCR breadth was seen in vaccine and placebo recipients. Analyses that measured TCR breadth and depth may have underestimated total T cell responses. The authors reported substantial breadth in spike-specific CD8+ and CD4+ T cell responses after vaccination.

This CDR3 is 16 amino acids long. Per the germline V gene, CDR1 is SNHLY and CDR2 is FYNNEI. With 4 bases clipped from V and 1 base from J, the junction kept 6 bases outside the gene matches. For this clone: The antigen is unknown.

The table came from immunoSEQ multiplex PCR; TCRdb's copy has only in-frame clones and leaves some out. Among just over 350,000 clones listed, about 91% were seen once. This rearrangement joins TRBV2 to TRBJ1-2; 10 bases fit TRBD1. The specimen was peripheral blood, collected after recovery from COVID-19. The TCR originated in a human donor who had recovered from COVID-19. The chain's CDR3 is CASSVRDRGFNYGYTF. As DNA, the CDR3 is TGTGCCAGCAGTGTCCGGGACAGGGGCTTTAACTATGGCTACACCTTC.